The T cell receptor (beta chain) under discussion was sequenced for a study of shared clonotypes between healthy human individuals. The healthy adult donors were HIV-negative and reported no recent acute infections or vaccinations. V shed 5 bases and J 1 base; nucleotides not matched to a gene: 2. Germline CDR1 SEHNR, CDR2 FQNEAQ (reference sequence). The CDR3 covers 14 residues. General study findings and limits: Sampling used blood alone; tissue repertoires probably differ. It was expected that sequencing depth would affect clonotype sharing among donors.

Using immunoSEQ multiplex PCR, the repertoire was profiled, and TCRdb retains in-frame clones only, with some absent. The profile covers fewer than 600,000 clones, with around 81% appearing a single time and more than 10% taken by the ten largest. A note on this clone: Antigen specificity is unknown. Other DNA sequences of this sample code for an identical CDR3.

This chain links TRBV7-9 with TRBJ1-1; 9 bases fit TRBD1. The clonotype originates from a woman between 40 and 55 years old in good health. Some clones in this sample may be carry-over from other donors' samples. Sequenced input: PBMCs. The CDR3 is CASSVTGGNTEAFF. The CDR3 DNA is TGTGCCAGCAGCGTGACAGGGGGGAACACTGAAGCTTTCTTT.